This TCR beta chain was retrieved from a study of control samples from healthy donors and cancer patients. TCRdb keeps only in-frame clones here, not all; method: immunoSEQ multiplex PCR. This sample has 100,000 to 150,000 clones, with roughly 90% found just once. Germline V lookup: CDR1 MRHNA, CDR2 SNTAGT. V was clipped by 4 bases and J by 0 bases, with 10 bases between them. There are 15 residues in the CDR3. J is TRBJ2-1 and V is TRBV6-4, with D perhaps TRBD2 (5 bases). This clonotype was obtained from a man aged 18 to 29 in good health. Source material: blood. The CDR3 coding sequence is TGTGCCAGCAGTGTCGAGGGCGGCTCCTACAATGAGCAGTTCTTC. Its translation: CASSVEGGSYNEQFF.